These T cell receptor beta chains were read from a single sample in a study of CD8 T cells in ankylosing spondylitis. Each CDR3 protein gets one entry after TCRdb re-called the 5' RACE reads with MiXCR. The sample lists roughly 700,000 distinct CDR3 sequences, roughly 20% occurring once. Material for sequencing was blood, either unsorted or a sorted T cell fraction (not recorded which). All receptors derive from a male donor with ankylosing spondylitis. CDR3s leave out the opening cysteine and the closing phenylalanine or tryptophan. Part of the rows lack a size; the others show once, few, many or a class for expanded clones.

TRBJ2-4 | few | TRBV7-8 | ASSLWESKNIQY
TRBJ2-5 | few | TRBV20-1 | SAPGTVEETQY
TRBJ2-1 | few | TRBV7-6 | ASSSRGGTNEQF
TRBJ2-5 | . | TRBV7-9 | ASSISSGSSETQY
TRBJ2-1 | . | TRBV28 | ASSLLPSGVNEQF
TRBJ1-2 | . | TRBV27 | ASSLSFGTGGFYGYT
TRBJ1-3 | . | TRBV10-3 | AISAGAGGNTIY
TRBJ1-3 | few | TRBV7-8 | ASSLDGGAGNTIY
TRBJ2-7 | . | TRBV20-1 | SATFGTGPYEQY
TRBJ2-5 | . | TRBV9 | ASSVGLKSGETQY
TRBJ2-3 | . | TRBV12-3/TRBV12-4 | ATRLAGGTDTQY
TRBJ2-3 | many | TRBV7-8 | ASSLGGAPTADTQY
TRBJ2-7 | few | TRBV4-2 | ASSQDGSSREQY
TRBJ2-2 | . | TRBV4-3 | ASSQLDIAETTGELF
TRBJ2-7 | many | TRBV5-1 | ASSSGQGTYEQY
TRBJ1-1 | . | TRBV28 | ASSLALKGAF
TRBJ1-5 | many | TRBV10-3 | AISESILGGAQPQH
TRBJ2-3 | . | TRBV18 | ASSRGTGDTDTQY
TRBJ1-3 | . | TRBV9 | ASSVADAPRTGNTIY
TRBJ1-5 | . | TRBV4-1 | ASSQEVGHSNQPQH
TRBJ2-7 | . | TRBV20-1 | SAIPTSGIPYEQY
TRBJ2-1 | . | TRBV29-1 | SVEDVNRMSSYNEQF
TRBJ1-1 | . | TRBV4-1 | ASSQGSTDLNTEAF
TRBJ1-5 | many | TRBV20-1 | SASQWGEGQPQH
TRBJ2-7 | . | TRBV6-6 | ASSYGGPYEQY
TRBJ2-7 | many | TRBV4-1 | ASSQEWQGFAYEQY
TRBJ2-2 | few | TRBV29-1 | SARKEGANTGELF
TRBJ2-2 | few | TRBV4-3 | ASSRKGQGLTGELF